What follows is one T cell receptor beta chain and its context. The method was immunoSEQ multiplex PCR; TCRdb's version includes in-frame clones alone and lacks a portion of them. The profile shows 310,000 or so clones, around nine tenths of them singletons. The sample is drawn from a study of blood T cell repertoires in COVID-19. From germline, CDR1 is SGHVS and CDR2 FQNEAQ. Unmatched junction bases numbered 4, after V lost 5 bases and J lost 2 bases. This CDR3 comprises 15 residues. The sequence derives from a woman in her 30s who had recovered from COVID-19. What was sequenced was PBMCs or T cells enriched from blood (not recorded which). The chain recombines TRBV7-8 with TRBJ2-5, with 11 bases aligning to TRBD2. CDR3 DNA sequence: TGTGCCAGCAGCCTAGGGACTAGCGGTCAAGAGACCCAGTACTTC. Translated: CASSLGTSGQETQYF.